This is a list of T cell receptor beta chains from one sample in a study of shared clonotypes between healthy human individuals. Repertoires were generated with immunoSEQ multiplex PCR, while TCRdb's copy carries only in-frame clones and drops some. Of over 2,000,000 clones in the sample, 90% to 95% are singletons; the top ten hold about 1.6%. Sequenced material: naive CD8+ T cells from PBMCs. All receptors come from a man aged 18 to 29 in good health. Some clones in this sample may be carry-over from other donors' samples. Each CDR3 is given with its conserved first and last residue. A D gene is named only where the DNA matches it firmly. Size tells how often a clone was seen (once, few, many) or the class of an expanded clone, and some rows leave it out.

d_call clone_size j_call v_call cdr3_nt cdr3_aa
- - TRBJ1-2 TRBV27 TGTGCCAGCAGTTCAGGGTATGGCTACACCTTC CASSSGYGYTF
TRBD1 - TRBJ2-7 TRBV25-1 TGTGCCAGCAGTGACCCCAGGGGGCACTACGAGCAGTACTTC CASSDPRGHYEQYF
TRBD1 - TRBJ1-2 TRBV28 TGTGCCAGCAGTAAGAATTGGGACAGGAAAGACTATGGCTACACCTTC CASSKNWDRKDYGYTF
- once TRBJ1-2 TRBV19 TGTGCCAGTAGTGACGCGCCCGCGGACGGCTACACCTTC CASSDAPADGYTF
TRBD1 once TRBJ1-4 TRBV11-2 TGTGCCAGCAGCTTTAGGGGACAGAGGAATGAAAAACTGTTTTTT CASSFRGQRNEKLFF
TRBD1 - TRBJ2-1 TRBV5-1 TGCGCCAGCAGCTCATCCGGGACAGTCACGTTCTTC CASSSSGTVTFF
- - TRBJ2-5 TRBV7-8 TGTGCCAGCAGCCAGGGCCCAGGGGAGGGAGAGACCCAGTACTTC CASSQGPGEGETQYF
- - TRBJ1-1 TRBV10-3 TGTGCCATCGGGTCGAACACTGAAGCTTTCTTT CAIGSNTEAFF
- - TRBJ2-1 TRBV29-1 TGCAGCGCCCCGGGGACATTCCATGAGCAGTTCTTC CSAPGTFHEQFF
TRBD1 - TRBJ1-4 TRBV19 TGTGCCAGTAGTATAGTCGGGACAGGGGAATTCGAACTGTTTTTT CASSIVGTGEFELFF
TRBD2 once TRBJ2-7 TRBV6-6 TGTGCCAGCAGTTACTTATCGGGAGGGCCGGACGAGCAGTACTTC CASSYLSGGPDEQYF
- - TRBJ1-1 TRBV6-5 TGTGCCAGCAGTTACTCGACCGGGCTGCACACTGAAGCTTTCTTT CASSYSTGLHTEAFF
TRBD1 - TRBJ1-4 TRBV27 TGTGCCAGCAGCCTCGGACAGGGGAATGAAAAACTGTTTTTT CASSLGQGNEKLFF
TRBD1 once TRBJ1-2 TRBV5-1 TGCGCCAGCAGCTTATATGGACAGGGGGCTGATGGCTACACCTTC CASSLYGQGADGYTF
- - TRBJ2-1 TRBV7-3 TGTGCCAGCAGCATCCGGGAGTACAATGAGCAGTTCTTC CASSIREYNEQFF
- - TRBJ1-4 TRBV9 TGTGCCAGCAGCGTTCAGGGAACTAATGAAAAACTGTTTTTT CASSVQGTNEKLFF
- once TRBJ2-7 TRBV28 TGTGCCAGTAGTCGACTAGTAAGCTCCTACGAGCAGTACTTC CASSRLVSSYEQYF
TRBD2 - TRBJ2-2 TRBV7-6 TGTGCCAGCAGCTTAGCGACTAGCGGGAGGGGGACCGGGGAGCTGTTTTTT CASSLATSGRGTGELFF
- - TRBJ2-5 TRBV7-8 TGTGCCAGCAGCTCACAAACCAGGAACCGAGAGACCCAGTACTTC CASSSQTRNRETQYF
TRBD1 - TRBJ2-5 TRBV7-8 TGTGCCAGCAGCCACGGACAGGGTCGGGAGACCCAGTACTTC CASSHGQGRETQYF
TRBD2 - TRBJ2-2 TRBV9 TGTGCCAGCAGCCTCCGGACTAGCGGGAGTGCCGGGGAGCTGTTTTTT CASSLRTSGSAGELFF
TRBD2 - TRBJ2-1 TRBV6-5 TGTGCCAGCAGTTACGTTCAAAGCGGGATTACCAATGAGCAGTTCTTC CASSYVQSGITNEQFF
TRBD2 - TRBJ2-1 TRBV11-2 TGTGCCAGCAGCTCTGAAGGACTAGCGGGAGTTCATGAGCAGTTCTTC CASSSEGLAGVHEQFF
- once TRBJ2-1 TRBV27 TGTGCCAGCAAACCCCGGGCGGGGAGGAGCTACAATGAGCAGTTCTTC CASKPRAGRSYNEQFF
- - TRBJ2-3 TRBV5-1 TGCGCCAGCCGCGCAGGTGCAGATACGCAGTATTTT CASRAGADTQYF
TRBD2 - TRBJ2-2 TRBV10-3 TGTGCCATCAACAGATGGACTAGCGGGAGCACCGGGGAGCTGTTTTTT CAINRWTSGSTGELFF
- - TRBJ1-5 TRBV28 TGTGCCAGCGAGTCGAGGGGGTATAGCAATCAGCCCCAGCATTTT CASESRGYSNQPQHF
- - TRBJ1-1 TRBV6-1 TGTGCCAGCAGAGCAGCCCGGATGAACACTGAAGCTTTCTTT CASRAARMNTEAFF
- - TRBJ2-4 TRBV28 TGTGCCAGCAGTTTAGCGACGGATCTAGCCAAAAACATTCAGTACTTC CASSLATDLAKNIQYF
- - TRBJ1-3 TRBV30 TGTGCCTGGAGTTGGGGGGCCTCTGGAAACACCATATATTTT CAWSWGASGNTIYF
- - TRBJ1-1 TRBV5-1 TGCGCCAGCAGCTTGGCTGCTAACACTGAAGCTTTCTTT CASSLAANTEAFF
TRBD1 - TRBJ1-3 TRBV5-1 TGCGCCAGCAGCTTCACGCAGGGGGCTCGGTCTGGAAACACCATATATTTT CASSFTQGARSGNTIYF
TRBD1 - TRBJ1-4 TRBV7-8 TGTGCCAGCAGCCGGACAGGGGGCATAGCAACTAATGAAAAACTGTTTTTT CASSRTGGIATNEKLFF
- - TRBJ2-3 TRBV6-1 TGTGCCAGCAGTGATTCGGGGGCGGGGAGAGATACGCAGTATTTT CASSDSGAGRDTQYF
- - TRBJ2-7 TRBV4-1 TGCGCCAGCAGCCAGGCTCGAGCTCTAACCTCCTACGAGCAGTACTTC CASSQARALTSYEQYF
TRBD2 - TRBJ2-7 TRBV7-6 TGTGCCAGCAGTCCGGGGGGGATTACCTACGAGCAGTACTTC CASSPGGITYEQYF
- - TRBJ2-7 TRBV7-9 TGTGCCAGCAGCCCCCGCGAAGGCTACGAGCAGTACTTC CASSPREGYEQYF